These T cell receptor beta chains were read from a single sample in a study of PD-1 blockade in classical Hodgkin lymphoma. Clones were sequenced by immunoSEQ multiplex PCR, and TCRdb holds only the in-frame ones, with some missing. The sample has 20,000 to 25,000 clones; around 70% are singletons. The specimen was peripheral blood mononuclear cells (PBMCs), collected before the fourth cycle of nivolumab. These receptors were collected from a human donor with classical Hodgkin lymphoma. Each CDR3 is given with its conserved first and last residue. A D gene is named only where the DNA matches it firmly. Part of the rows lack a size; the others show once, few, many or a class for expanded clones.

cdr3_aa	cdr3_nt	v_call	j_call	clone_size	d_call
CASSYSPGQRNTIYF	TGTGCCAGCAGTTACTCGCCCGGCCAGAGAAACACCATATATTTT	TRBV6-5	TRBJ1-3	.	.
CASSFKREGQETQYF	TGTGCCAGCAGCTTCAAGCGGGAGGGCCAAGAGACCCAGTACTTC	TRBV5-4	TRBJ2-5	.	TRBD2
CASSVFSLRRDGGTDTQYF	TGTGCCAGCAGCGTATTTTCCCTGAGGCGGGACGGAGGCACAGATACGCAGTATTTT	TRBV9	TRBJ2-3	.	.
CASSYNEQFF	TGTGCCAGCAGCTACAATGAGCAGTTCTTC	TRBV7-2	TRBJ2-1	once	.
CASSYGDYGYTF	TGTGCCAGCAGTTACGGGGACTATGGCTACACCTTC	TRBV6-6	TRBJ1-2	.	.
CASSGGQPQHF	TGTGCCAGCTCTGGGGGACAGCCCCAGCATTTT	TRBV6-6	TRBJ1-5	.	.
CASSLDSGGSYNEQFF	TGCGCCAGCAGCTTGGATTCGGGAGGTTCCTACAATGAGCAGTTCTTC	TRBV5-1	TRBJ2-1	few	TRBD2
CASSPNPTGAEAFF	TGCGCCAGCAGCCCTAACCCGACAGGCGCTGAAGCTTTCTTT	TRBV5-1	TRBJ1-1	.	.
CASSIGQGNTEAFF	TGTGCCAGCAGCATCGGACAGGGTAACACTGAAGCTTTCTTT	TRBV11-3	TRBJ1-1	few	TRBD1
CASSLAGATEQYF	TGTGCCAGCAGTTTAGCGGGAGCAACCGAGCAGTACTTC	TRBV7-9	TRBJ2-7	.	TRBD2
CAISGTNTEAFF	TGTGCCATCAGTGGGACCAACACTGAAGCTTTCTTT	TRBV10-3	TRBJ1-1	.	.
CASSPSLQETQYF	TGTGCCAGCAGCCCTTCCCTGCAAGAGACCCAGTACTTC	TRBV5-5	TRBJ2-5	.	.
CASRRGLAGAGDTQYF	TGCGCCAGCAGGAGAGGACTAGCGGGAGCGGGAGATACGCAGTATTTT	TRBV5-1	TRBJ2-3	.	TRBD2
CASSLARHSYEQYF	TGTGCCAGCAGCCTGGCCCGGCACTCCTACGAGCAGTACTTC	TRBV7-2	TRBJ2-7	.	.
CASSLGSRGQETQYF	TGCGCCAGCAGCTTGGGGTCCAGGGGGCAAGAGACCCAGTACTTC	TRBV5-1	TRBJ2-5	.	TRBD1
CASSLDGLAGVREQYF	TGTGCCAGCAGCCTAGATGGCCTAGCGGGAGTTCGAGAGCAGTACTTC	TRBV7-2	TRBJ2-7	.	TRBD2
CASSSSQGIRGKGPQHF	TGTGCCAGCAGCTCCTCACAGGGGATAAGGGGTAAAGGGCCCCAGCATTTT	TRBV5-6	TRBJ1-5	.	TRBD1
CASSLWNEQFF	TGTGCCAGCAGTTTATGGAATGAGCAGTTCTTC	TRBV27	TRBJ2-1	.	.
CASKTSSYEQYF	TGTGCCAGCAAAACGAGCTCCTACGAGCAGTACTTC	TRBV6-6	TRBJ2-7	.	.
CAISPVGNTEAFF	TGTGCCATCAGTCCGGTTGGGAACACTGAAGCTTTCTTT	TRBV10-3	TRBJ1-1	.	.
CASSLRHPHQPQHF	TGTGCCAGCAGCTTGCGCCACCCTCATCAGCCCCAGCATTTT	TRBV5-6	TRBJ1-5	.	.
CASSQFRNPTETQYF	TGCGCCAGCAGCCAATTCAGGAATCCTACGGAGACCCAGTACTTC	TRBV4-1	TRBJ2-5	once	.
CASSASLAFETQYF	TGTGCCAGCAGTGCAAGTCTAGCTTTTGAGACCCAGTACTTC	TRBV2	TRBJ2-5	.	.
CASSPPSGERNTIYF	TGTGCCAGCTCACCACCTTCAGGAGAAAGAAACACCATATATTTT	TRBV18	TRBJ1-3	.	.
CASSPLSTGLFF	TGCGCCAGCAGTCCGCTCTCCACAGGGTTGTTTTTT	TRBV23-1	TRBJ1-4	few	.
CAIGTSGELYEQYF	TGTGCCATAGGGACTAGCGGGGAACTCTACGAGCAGTACTTC	TRBV5-4	TRBJ2-7	.	TRBD2
CASSQVDGPYEQYF	TGTGCCAGCAGCCAAGTAGATGGACCCTACGAGCAGTACTTC	TRBV14	TRBJ2-7	.	.
CASVPAGGNYGYTF	TGTGCCAGCGTCCCCGCGGGGGGCAACTATGGCTACACCTTC	TRBV7-9	TRBJ1-2	few	.
CASSPGYFDEQFF	TGTGCCAGCAGCCCGGGCTATTTTGATGAGCAGTTCTTC	TRBV7-3	TRBJ2-1	.	.
CASSSVGGGNEQFF	TGTGCCAGCAGTTCCGTCGGGGGGGGGAATGAGCAGTTCTTC	TRBV27	TRBJ2-1	.	TRBD2
CASSRRRDGQDYEQYF	TGCGCCAGCAGCCGTCGAAGGGATGGACAGGACTACGAGCAGTACTTC	TRBV5-1	TRBJ2-7	.	TRBD1
CASTWTGNEGYTF	TGCGCCAGCACCTGGACAGGGAACGAGGGCTACACCTTC	TRBV5-1	TRBJ1-2	medium-sized	TRBD1
CASSLGRGQIQETQYF	TGTGCCAGCAGCTTAGGACGGGGACAGATACAAGAGACCCAGTACTTC	TRBV7-9	TRBJ2-5	.	TRBD1
CASSEVSQDEQYF	TGTGCCAGCAGTGAAGTGTCACAGGATGAGCAGTACTTC	TRBV6-1	TRBJ2-7	few	.
CASSLQAGGSEAFF	TGTGCCAGCAGCTTACAGGCAGGGGGCTCTGAAGCTTTCTTT	TRBV7-2	TRBJ1-1	.	TRBD1
CASSLVATLAYSGNTIYF	TGTGCCAGCAGCTTAGTGGCGACTCTGGCCTACTCTGGAAACACCATATATTTT	TRBV7-2	TRBJ1-3	.	.
CASSFNWAQYREPQHF	TGTGCCAGTAGTTTTAACTGGGCTCAGTATAGGGAGCCCCAGCATTTT	TRBV19	TRBJ1-5	.	.
CASSLTSGRLYGELFF	TGCGCCAGCAGCTTGACTAGCGGGAGGCTTTACGGGGAGCTGTTTTTT	TRBV5-1	TRBJ2-2	.	TRBD2
CASRRMGGTEAFF	TGTGCCAGCAGGCGTATGGGGGGCACTGAAGCTTTCTTT	TRBV6-5	TRBJ1-1	.	.
CASSLIQGHFNYGYTF	TGTGCCAGCAGTTTAATTCAGGGACACTTTAACTATGGCTACACCTTC	TRBV27	TRBJ1-2	few	.